Included here is one TCR beta chain sequence, with context. Antigen: not known. The data stem from a study of T cells expressing NK-cell markers. Whole-study findings and limits: Dominant NKG2C+ clonotype frequencies of about 1.0-8% of CD8+ T cells were measured in more than five donors.

One entry per CDR3 protein, without DNA, is what TCRdb gives after re-calling the 5' RACE reads. The sample's table shows about 150,000 distinct CDR3 sequences. Germline V gene lookup returns CDR1 MNHEY and CDR2 SMNVEV (reference sequence). There are 14 residues in the CDR3. The V call is TRBV27, the J call TRBJ1-6; TCRdb's assignment of TRBD1 cannot be checked, as there is no DNA. This TCR was recovered from a woman in her 50s in good health. Sample: blood T cells: a sorted CD56 or NKG2C T cell subset, CD4+ or CD8+ T cells, or bulk PBMC T cells (not recorded which). CDR3 loop: CASRSDRGLEPLHF.